Following are 14 T cell receptor beta chains from one sample sequenced in a study of blood T cell repertoires in COVID-19. Libraries were prepared by immunoSEQ multiplex PCR; TCRdb keeps only in-frame clonotypes and omits some of them. The sample yields under 350,000 clones, around 90% seen once. Sequenced input: peripheral blood. These receptors were obtained from a man between 65 and 80 years old with acute or convalescent COVID-19.

This clone was detected once. The rearrangement uses TRBV28 and TRBJ2-1, with TRBD1 matching over 7 bases. This CDR3 has 14 amino acids. Germline V CDR1 and CDR2: MDHEN, SYDVKM. After removal of 2 bases from V and 7 bases from J, the junction contained 5 bases not matched to a gene. The CDR3 bases are TGTGCCAGCAGTTTAGAGGGGGCTTATAATGAGCAGTTCTTC. Amino acids: CASSLEGAYNEQFF.

This clone was found a few times. The chain combines TRBV5-1 with TRBJ2-3; D is perhaps TRBD2 (6 bases). CDR3 size: 15 residues. Trimming pared 3 bases from V and 0 bases from J, leaving 11 bases between. In germline, CDR1 is SGHRS, CDR2 YFSETQ. The DNA of the CDR3 is TGCGCCAGCAGCTCCGGGACTCATAGCACAGATACGCAGTATTTT. It codes for CASSSGTHSTDTQYF.

DNA for the CDR3: TGTGCCAGCAGCTACGGGACTAGCGGAGAAAGCTACGAGCAGTACTTC. This sequence encodes CASSYGTSGESYEQYF. This chain links TRBV7-2 with TRBJ2-7, with 11 bases that match TRBD2. The V gene's germline CDR1 is SGHTA and CDR2 FQGNSA. This CDR3 has 16 amino acids. Trimming removed 4 bases from V and 3 bases from J; junction bases left unmatched: 8.

The sample holds a few counts of this clone. The chain recombines TRBV10-3 with TRBJ1-1; 7 positions agree with TRBD1. After removal of 6 bases from V and 5 bases from J, the junction contained 3 bases not matched to a gene. Looked up from germline, CDR1 is ENHRY and CDR2 is SYGVKD. The CDR3 contains 12 residues. Here the CDR3 DNA reads TGTGCCATCAGACCAGGGGGTACTGAAGCTTTCTTT. Translation gives CAIRPGGTEAFF.

This clone appeared once. The gene calls are TRBV6-6 and TRBJ1-5; 8 bases align to TRBD1. The CDR3 runs 14 residues. V lost 6 bases, J lost 2 bases, and 3 bases stayed unmatched. Germline CDR1 and CDR2: MNHNY and SVGAGI (reference sequence). The CDR3 sequence is CASSRTGRNQPQHF. CDR3 nucleotides: TGTGCCAGCAGCCGGACAGGGCGCAATCAGCCCCAGCATTTT.

The count of this clone is one. This rearrangement joins TRBV19 to TRBJ2-2, with 7 bases that match TRBD2. With 7 bases clipped from V and 6 bases from J, the junction kept 14 bases outside the gene matches. In germline, CDR1 is LNHDA, CDR2 SQIVND (reference sequence). The CDR3 runs 16 residues. Written as DNA, the CDR3 is TGTGCCAGTACCCGAGCGCGCGGGGGTCAATCCGGGGAGCTGTTTTTT. Its translation: CASTRARGGQSGELFF.

The chain uses TRBV27 and TRBJ2-7, with D tentatively TRBD2 (5 bases). CDR1 and CDR2 (germline): MNHEY, SMNVEV (reference sequence). The CDR3 length is 13 residues. The germline V and J ends were trimmed by 5 bases and 3 bases, with 11 bases remaining between them. This CDR3 is CASSPRRGYEQYF. The CDR3 bases are TGTGCCAGCAGTCCTCGTCGGGGCTACGAGCAGTACTTC.

The rearrangement links TRBV4-3 to TRBJ1-2; D gene uncertain. With 4 bases removed from V and 2 bases from J, the gap between germline ends came to 11 bases. Germline lookup yields CDR1 LGHNA and CDR2 YSLEER. This CDR3 has 14 residues. The CDR3 nucleotides are TGCGCCAGCAGCCGAGGCCAACCGAACTATGGCTACACCTTC. The encoded protein is CASSRGQPNYGYTF.

V gene TRBV12-3 or TRBV12-4 combines with J gene TRBJ2-1; no clear D gene. Trimming took off 7 bases at V and 2 bases at J, with 9 bases between the two ends. The CDR3 runs 13 residues. The CDR3 coding sequence is TGTGCCAGCATGGGCTTGGCCTACAATGAGCAGTTCTTC. The encoded protein is CASMGLAYNEQFF.

The gene calls are TRBV24-1 and TRBJ2-2, with 12 bases fitting TRBD2. There are 14 residues in the CDR3. After removal of 6 bases from V and 7 bases from J, the junction contained 2 bases not matched to a gene. The germline V gene encodes CDR1 KGHDR and CDR2 SFDVKD. The CDR3 protein is CATSLAGGIGELFF. In DNA form, the CDR3 reads TGTGCCACCAGTCTAGCGGGAGGGATCGGGGAGCTGTTTTTT.

DNA for the CDR3: TGTGCCAGCAGCTTAGGCAGGGCACGGAATGAGCAGTTCTTC. Residues: CASSLGRARNEQFF. The chain recombines TRBV11-2 with TRBJ2-1; tentative D call: TRBD1 (5 bases). The CDR3 is 14 residues long. Germline V gene lookup returns CDR1 SGHAT and CDR2 FQNNGV. V was pared by 1 base and J by 7 bases, with 11 bases between.

Notes on this clone: The sample contains more than one DNA sequence encoding this CDR3. The chain recombines TRBV6-2 or TRBV6-3 with TRBJ2-1; D not resolved. The CDR3 runs 12 residues. The germline V gene has CDR1 MNHEY and CDR2 SVGEGT. V was shortened by 4 bases and J by 2 bases, with 3 bases between the two germline ends. The CDR3 DNA reads TGTGCCAGCAGTTCTACCTACAATGAGCAGTTCTTC. Translated, it gives CASSSTYNEQFF.

Only one count was recorded for this clone. The chain combines TRBV5-1 with TRBJ2-1, with D perhaps TRBD1 (6 bases). Germline lookup yields CDR1 SGHRS and CDR2 YFSETQ. This CDR3 contains 15 residues. V was cut by 0 bases and J by 8 bases, with 15 bases left in between. The CDR3 bases are TGCGCCAGCAGCTTGGCCAGTTACAGGGATGATGAGCAGTTCTTC. Its translation: CASSLASYRDDEQFF.

This rearrangement joins TRBV30 to TRBJ2-3, with 10 bases matching TRBD1. With V trimmed by 7 bases and J by 3 bases, 10 bases remained unmatched. The CDR3 runs to 15 residues. Germline-derived CDR1 and CDR2 are GTSNPN and SVGIG (reference sequence). Here the CDR3 reads CAFSLRDRGTDTQYF. CDR3 nucleotide sequence: TGTGCCTTCTCTCTCCGGGACAGGGGTACAGATACGCAGTATTTT.